In its sample, the clone carrying this T cell receptor beta chain was seen once. As yet, its antigen is unknown. The method was immunoSEQ multiplex PCR; TCRdb's version includes in-frame clones alone and lacks a portion of them. The sample lists tens of thousands of clones, over 75% seen once, with more than 2% in the top ten. V lost 2 bases, J lost 5 bases, and 7 bases lay in between. This CDR3 is 12 amino acids long. Per germline, CDR1 MNHNS and CDR2 SASEGT. Following an approximately 11-day culture, CD4+ T cells were purified. Of the BNT162b2 and mRNA-1273 vaccines, participants received two doses of one or the other. Absence of prior SARS-CoV-2 infection characterized the vaccine recipients, who showed negative nucleocapsid antibodies. This sample stems from a study of vaccination effects on CD4 cells after COVID-19. Study overall: Post-vaccine draws lagged the second dose by a median of 72 days.

Sequences were derived from CD4+ T cells from PBMCs cultured without peptide, sampled after COVID-19 vaccination. The TCR comes from a human donor who received a COVID-19 vaccine. The rearrangement uses TRBV6-1 and TRBJ2-7; the D is unclear. CDR3: CASSELYDEQYV. CDR3 coding DNA: TGTGCCAGCAGTGAACTGTACGACGAGCAGTACGTC.